The TCR beta chain described here comes from a study of blood T cell repertoires in COVID-19 (dated by TCRdb to the early 2020s). Study-level background: Collaborator samples came from the United States, Italy and Spain and covered acute and convalescent phases of COVID-19. The samples were drawn from the first 160 participants of the ongoing ImmuneRACE study and from roughly 1,300 subjects provided by 6 global collaborators. The repertoires were made available in a free public database intended to serve as a resource for research on the immune response to SARS-CoV-2. The material from the prospective study consisted of cDNA or gDNA derived from T cells, B-cell-depleted T cells, or PBMCs. Deeply sampled blood TCRbeta repertoires from subjects exposed to, actively infected with, or recovered from COVID-19 were included in the dataset. Where available, HLA class I and class II types were taken from metadata supplied by the sample provider and were not determined by assay-based typing. Nearly every sample came with metadata listing a de-identified subject ID, COVID-19 status, age in years and sex. The paper's findings and limits, for the study overall: How much clinical and demographic metadata was included differed by source and by participant, and the metadata was provided uncurated.

TCRbeta CDR3 regions were amplified from genomic DNA using the immunoSEQ Assay, a bias-controlled multiplex PCR. The published analysis was carried out like this. Within the assay, amplification of reference gene primers was used to estimate how many nucleated cells each sample contained. To quantify the absolute abundance of each unique TCRbeta CDR3 rearrangement, sequence reads were collapsed and filtered. For each sample, productive Simpson clonality was calculated as the square root of Simpson's diversity index over productive rearrangements. TCRdb re-hosts the immuneACCESS table, in-frame sequences only. Its copies lack some clones; in the studies checked, an unresolved V gene accounts for under half of them, and the cause for the rest is not known. The D gene and trimming were derived from the DNA, and the V and J assignments and clone size from that table. In all, the sample holds 95,000 to 120,000 clones, and 88% of those were seen once. The top ten constitute less than 2.5% of the sample.

In regard to this clone: The antigen it binds to is not known. The record has no base qualities; no much larger clone is one base away.

Each collaborating institution followed its own protocols to collect whole blood in K2EDTA tubes. For TCRbeta analysis, collaborator samples were shipped as frozen whole blood, as isolated PBMCs, or as DNA extracted from either sample type. Per the germline V gene (reference sequence), MNHEY is the CDR1 and SMNVEV is the CDR2. The CDR3 runs 15 amino acids, cysteine and phenylalanine included. The only DNA kept is the CDR3, 45 bases in frame from the first base. Trimming removed 1 base from V and 1 base from J; the gene matches leave 3 bases unexplained. What was sequenced was peripheral blood. The clonotype originates from a human donor in a cohort sampled during active COVID-19. The rearranged segments are TRBV27 and TRBJ2-7; TRBD1 aligns with 8 central bases. CDR3 region: CASSLWTGTSYEQYF. Here is the DNA: TGTGCCAGCAGTTTATGGACAGGGACTTCCTACGAGCAGTACTTC.